These 21 T cell receptor beta chains share one sample of origin, sequenced in a study of T cell changes during pregnancy in multiple sclerosis. Generated by immunoSEQ multiplex PCR, the TCRdb table keeps only in-frame clones and is missing some. The table includes fewer than 70,000 clones, about 92% detected once. Sequenced material: CD8+ T cells from peripheral blood mononuclear cells, taken in the third trimester of pregnancy. All receptors derive from a female donor in good health, enrolled as a control in a pregnancy study.

On this clone itself: The germline gene is not matched at one end of the junction; a read error may be the cause. The chain combines TRBV5-1 with TRBJ1-2, with unresolved D. The germline gives CDR1 SGHRS, CDR2 YFSETQ. This CDR3 has 12 residues. The CDR3 DNA reads TGCGCCAGCAGCTTGGGGCCGGGATCCTTCACATTC. Translation gives CASSLGPGSFTF.

This clone was observed a few times. V usage is TRBV6-5 and J usage is TRBJ1-1; 7 bases match TRBD1. The germline V gene has CDR1 MNHEY and CDR2 SVGAGI. The ends lost 1 base at V and 11 bases at J; junction bases unmatched: 7. The CDR3 runs to 13 residues. CDR3 residues: CASSYFSTGQAFF. DNA for the CDR3: TGTGCCAGCAGTTACTTTTCGACAGGGCAGGCTTTCTTT.

This rearrangement joins TRBV19 to TRBJ1-1; D is unresolved. Germline CDR1 is LNHDA and CDR2 is SQIVND (reference sequence). Trimming removed 3 bases from V and 5 bases from J, with 13 bases in between. The CDR3 runs to 14 residues. As DNA, the CDR3 is TGTGCCAGTAGTATCCGGTCTGAGAAAACTGAAGCTTTCTTT. It is translated as CASSIRSEKTEAFF. Combining the CDR3 with reference TRBV19 and TRBJ1-1 gives the whole variable domain DGGITQSPKYLFRKEGQNVTLSCEQNLNHDAMYWYRQDPGQGLRLIYYSQIVNDFQKGDIAEGYSVSREKKESFPLTVTSAQKNPTAFYLCASSIRSEKTEAFFGQGTRLTVV.

The rearrangement joins TRBV15 to TRBJ2-3; 10 bases are a match to TRBD1. Trimming cost V 9 bases and J 3 bases; bases outside gene matches: 3. CDR1 LNHNV and CDR2 YYDKDF come from the germline V gene (reference sequence). The CDR3 loop spans 13 amino acids. CDR3 loop: CATRTGGTDTQYF. The CDR3 DNA is TGTGCCACTCGGACAGGGGGTACAGATACGCAGTATTTT. The full variable domain, in which reference TRBV15 and TRBJ2-3 provide the parts outside the CDR3, is DAMVIQNPRYQVTQFGKPVTLSCSQTLNHNVMYWYQQKSSQAPKLLFHYYDKDFNNEADTPDNFQSRRPNTSFCFLDIRSPGLGDTAMYLCATRTGGTDTQYFGPGTRLTVL.

This clone has just one count. The rearrangement joins TRBV29-1 to TRBJ2-1, with 9 bases fitting TRBD1. V lost 3 bases and J lost 4; bases outside the gene matches: 7. Germline V CDR1 and CDR2: SQVTM, ANQGSEA. The CDR3 runs 15 residues. This CDR3 reads CSVEGGQGAYNEQFF. The CDR3 coding sequence is TGCAGCGTTGAGGGGGGACAGGGTGCTTACAATGAGCAGTTCTTC.

The CDR3 DNA is TGTGCCAGCAGCGTCGGACAGGGAGCAACCTATGGCTACACCTTC. This sequence encodes CASSVGQGATYGYTF. The chain is built from TRBV9 and TRBJ1-2, with TRBD1 matching over 8 bases. Trimming took 2 bases from V and 4 from J; bases not matched to a gene: 7. The V gene's germline CDR1 is SGDLS and CDR2 YYNGEE. The CDR3 spans 15 residues.

This chain links TRBV5-5 with TRBJ1-5; 8 nucleotides agree with TRBD1. There are 18 residues in the CDR3. Trimming at V came to 3 bases and at J to 2 bases, leaving 13 bases not matched to a gene. The germline V gene has CDR1 SGHKS and CDR2 YYEKEE (reference sequence). The CDR3, as DNA: TGTGCCAGCAGCTCCGGCGGTCAGGGGGCCTGGGGCAATCAGCCCCAGCATTTT. This encodes CASSSGGQGAWGNQPQHF.

The chain links TRBV7-9 to TRBJ2-7, with 9 positions matching TRBD1. V shed 6 bases, J shed 3 bases, and the junction held 15 bases outside the gene matches. CDR1 is SEHNR, CDR2 FQNEAQ, per germline (reference sequence). This CDR3 contains 17 residues. CDR3 loop: CASSIGYRGQGFYEQYF. The CDR3 region has the DNA TGTGCCAGCAGTATAGGGTATCGTGGACAGGGGTTCTACGAGCAGTACTTC.

The chain links TRBV7-6 to TRBJ1-1; TRBD1 might be the D (5 bases). V was pared by 5 bases and J by 8 bases, with 9 bases between. This CDR3 contains 11 residues. In germline, CDR1 is SGHVS, CDR2 FNYEAQ. The CDR3 spells CASSRGGEAFF. The CDR3 DNA reads as TGTGCCAGCAGCCGGGGGGGAGAAGCTTTCTTT.

The chain recombines TRBV9 with TRBJ1-6; TRBD1 might be the D (5 bases). V shed 0 bases and J shed 6 bases, with 10 bases lying between them. The CDR3 runs to 15 residues. In germline, CDR1 is SGDLS, CDR2 YYNGEE. CDR3 loop: CASSVDGDSNSPLHF. The CDR3 DNA reads TGTGCCAGCAGCGTAGACGGGGACTCTAATTCACCCCTCCACTTT.

The V call is TRBV5-1, the J call TRBJ2-3, with 9 nucleotides matching TRBD1. This CDR3 region has 15 residues. Germline loops: CDR1 SGHRS, CDR2 YFSETQ. V was pared by 0 bases and J by 1 base, with 0 bases of the junction left unmatched. The CDR3 nucleotides are TGCGCCAGCAGCTTGGGGGACAGGGGCACAGATACGCAGTATTTT. It yields the protein CASSLGDRGTDTQYF.

The genes are TRBV2 and TRBJ1-2; TRBD1 matches at 8 bases. This CDR3 has 12 residues. V dropped 7 bases and J dropped 5; count of bases not matched to a gene: 3. Germline CDR1 SNHLY, CDR2 FYNNEI. CDR3 protein: CASTGQVYGYTF. CDR3 nucleotides: TGTGCCAGCACGGGACAGGTATATGGCTACACCTTC.

The J gene is TRBJ1-3, the V gene TRBV27, with D possibly TRBD1 on 5 matching bases. In germline, CDR1 is MNHEY, CDR2 SMNVEV (reference sequence). Trimming shortened V by 6 bases and J by 1 base, and 10 bases separated the two germline ends. The CDR3 loop spans 14 amino acids. In DNA form, the CDR3 reads TGTGCCAGCAGCTCCCAGGGTTCTGGAAACACCATATATTTT. Translating gives CASSSQGSGNTIYF.

J is TRBJ1-1 and V is TRBV5-4; D is uncertain. Trimming removed 4 bases from V and 1 base from J, with 17 bases in between. This CDR3 has 16 residues. Germline V lookup: CDR1 SGHNT, CDR2 YYREEE (reference sequence). The CDR3 DNA reads TGTGCCAGCAGCCCACCCTCAAGGGAGACGAACACTGAAGCTTTCTTT. It encodes CASSPPSRETNTEAFF.

V gene TRBV7-8 combines with J gene TRBJ2-3; 8 positions agree with TRBD2. V gave up 3 bases and J gave up 5 bases; unmatched junction bases: 7. There are 15 residues in the CDR3. CDR1 is SGHVS, CDR2 FQNEAQ, per germline. The CDR3 DNA is TGTGCCAGCAGCTTCCTCCGGGGGGGCGTAGATACGCAGTATTTT. Amino acids: CASSFLRGGVDTQYF.

This clone was seen more than once but under ten times. The rearrangement uses TRBV6-1 and TRBJ1-5; perhaps TRBD1 as D (6 bases). The V and J ends lost 8 bases and 2 bases respectively, with 16 bases between them. CDR1 and CDR2 (germline): MNHNS, SASEGT. The CDR3 spans 15 residues. This chain's CDR3 is CASLPGAQGNQPQHF. CDR3 coding DNA: TGTGCCAGCCTCCCAGGGGCCCAGGGCAATCAGCCCCAGCATTTT.

This chain uses TRBV7-8 with TRBJ2-5; no reliable D call. The germline V and J ends were trimmed by 6 bases and 4 bases, with 12 bases remaining between them. CDR1 is SGHVS, CDR2 FQNEAQ, per germline. CDR3 length equals 13 residues. The CDR3 sequence is CASSIGFGETQYF. The CDR3 coding sequence is TGTGCCAGCAGTATCGGTTTTGGAGAGACCCAGTACTTC.

By frequency in the sample, this clone is large. The genes are TRBV10-3 and TRBJ2-3; D perhaps matches TRBD1 (5 bases). The CDR3 has 17 residues. V lost 3 bases to trimming and J lost 6 bases, with 22 bases between them. Germline V gives CDR1 ENHRY, CDR2 SYGVKD. In DNA form, the CDR3 reads TGTGCCATCAGTGAATGGTCGCTACAGGCTGGGTGGGATACGCAGTATTTT. Translation gives CAISEWSLQAGWDTQYF.

This clone occurred once. The V call is TRBV29-1, the J call TRBJ1-1; a weak D match, TRBD1 (5 bases). V was pared by 0 bases and J by 4 bases, with 15 bases between. The CDR3 is 15 amino acids. CDR1 and CDR2 from the germline V gene are SQVTM and ANQGSEA. The CDR3 loop is CSVEDLGGRGTEAFF. The CDR3 DNA reads TGCAGCGTTGAAGATCTCGGAGGGAGGGGCACTGAAGCTTTCTTT.

The J gene is TRBJ2-1, the V gene TRBV5-4; 8 bases agree with TRBD2. CDR3 length: 15 residues. CDR1 and CDR2 from the germline V gene are SGHNT and YYREEE (reference sequence). V trimming: 5 bases; J trimming: 7 bases; junction bases outside the gene matches: 11. CDR3 region: CASSYDGGALNEQFF. In DNA, the CDR3 is TGTGCCAGCAGTTACGACGGGGGGGCCTTGAATGAGCAGTTCTTC.

This chain uses TRBV5-4 with TRBJ1-2, with 7 bases identical to TRBD1. The CDR3 has 12 amino acids. Germline lookup yields CDR1 SGHNT and CDR2 YYREEE (reference sequence). V lost 4 bases, J lost 8 bases, and 5 bases stayed unmatched. Here the CDR3 DNA reads TGTGCCAGCAGCCGGGACAGAGGGGGCTACACCTTC. Residues: CASSRDRGGYTF.